A selection of T cell receptor beta chains follows, all from one sample in a study of cytomegalovirus exposure and HLA in healthy donors. This table comes from immunoSEQ multiplex PCR, and its TCRdb copy is limited to in-frame clones, with some not included. Here the sample spans tens of thousands of clones, roughly 80% being singletons. The specimen was PBMCs. These receptors came from a man aged 35 to 55 in good health and CMV-seronegative. Each CDR3 is given with its conserved first and last residue. The order of the fields is CDR3 length, clone size, D gene, V gene, J gene, CDR3 protein, CDR3 DNA. A D gene is named only where the DNA matches it firmly. Size values are once, few and many counts, or a class for expanded clones, and some rows have none.

CDR3 length: 17; clone size: -; D gene: TRBD1; V gene: TRBV5-6; J gene: TRBJ1-1; CDR3 protein: CASSLGFGDRMNTEAFF; CDR3 DNA: TGTGCCAGCAGCTTGGGGTTTGGGGACAGAATGAACACTGAAGCTTTCTTT
CDR3 length: 14; clone size: -; D gene: TRBD1; V gene: TRBV7-3; J gene: TRBJ2-1; CDR3 protein: CASSFVAGGAEQFF; CDR3 DNA: TGTGCCAGCAGCTTTGTAGCAGGGGGCGCTGAGCAGTTCTTC
CDR3 length: 15; clone size: once; D gene: -; V gene: TRBV6-5; J gene: TRBJ1-2; CDR3 protein: CASSYLRWGGAGYTF; CDR3 DNA: TGTGCCAGCAGTTATTTGAGGTGGGGGGGCGCTGGCTACACCTTC
CDR3 length: 14; clone size: -; D gene: TRBD2; V gene: TRBV14; J gene: TRBJ2-1; CDR3 protein: CASRVAGHYNEQFF; CDR3 DNA: TGTGCCAGCAGGGTAGCGGGGCACTACAATGAGCAGTTCTTC
CDR3 length: 12; clone size: few; D gene: TRBD1; V gene: TRBV10-2; J gene: TRBJ1-1; CDR3 protein: CASSEVQGRAFF; CDR3 DNA: TGCGCCAGCAGTGAGGTACAGGGGAGAGCTTTCTTT
CDR3 length: 14; clone size: -; D gene: -; V gene: TRBV28; J gene: TRBJ1-2; CDR3 protein: CASSLSGGARGYTF; CDR3 DNA: TGTGCCAGCAGTTTAAGCGGGGGCGCACGTGGCTACACCTTC
CDR3 length: 18; clone size: -; D gene: TRBD1; V gene: TRBV2; J gene: TRBJ1-3; CDR3 protein: CASSAGTGVTPSRNTIYF; CDR3 DNA: TGTGCCAGCAGCGCAGGGACAGGGGTCACCCCGAGCAGAAACACCATATATTTT
CDR3 length: 15; clone size: -; D gene: TRBD1; V gene: TRBV7-2; J gene: TRBJ1-5; CDR3 protein: CASSPGQGAYQPQHF; CDR3 DNA: TGTGCCAGCAGCCCGGGACAGGGGGCTTATCAGCCCCAGCATTTT
CDR3 length: 15; clone size: -; D gene: TRBD2; V gene: TRBV7-3; J gene: TRBJ2-1; CDR3 protein: CASSLGTSGYNEQFF; CDR3 DNA: TGTGCCAGCAGCTTAGGGACTAGCGGTTACAATGAGCAGTTCTTC
CDR3 length: 15; clone size: -; D gene: TRBD1; V gene: TRBV5-1; J gene: TRBJ2-3; CDR3 protein: CASSPSDRGPDTQYF; CDR3 DNA: TGCGCCAGCAGCCCCTCTGACAGGGGACCAGATACGCAGTATTTT
CDR3 length: 15; clone size: -; D gene: TRBD1; V gene: TRBV2; J gene: TRBJ2-1; CDR3 protein: CASSGRTGVRNEQFF; CDR3 DNA: TGTGCCAGCAGTGGAAGGACAGGGGTCAGGAATGAGCAGTTCTTC
CDR3 length: 12; clone size: -; D gene: TRBD1; V gene: TRBV7-9; J gene: TRBJ1-2; CDR3 protein: CASSMDREGYTF; CDR3 DNA: TGTGCCAGCAGCATGGACAGGGAGGGCTACACCTTC
CDR3 length: 17; clone size: -; D gene: -; V gene: TRBV5-1; J gene: TRBJ2-5; CDR3 protein: CASSFWFPTERAETQYF; CDR3 DNA: TGCGCCAGCAGTTTCTGGTTCCCGACAGAACGAGCGGAGACCCAGTACTTC
CDR3 length: 14; clone size: -; D gene: -; V gene: TRBV5-1; J gene: TRBJ1-1; CDR3 protein: CASSSGGGRTEAFF; CDR3 DNA: TGCGCCAGCAGCTCGGGGGGCGGCCGCACTGAAGCTTTCTTT